This TCR beta chain emerged from a study of Graves' ophthalmopathy and Graves' hyperthyroidism. This clonotype was counted many times. Amplified TCR beta CDR3 regions were obtained using RNA transcripts as template. Second-round multiplex PCR came after first-round RT-PCR with HTBI primers. TCRdb itself ran the multiplex PCR reads through MiXCR, one entry per CDR3 protein. The sample contains fewer than 600,000 distinct CDR3 sequences, approximately 15% of which appear only once. The V and J ends lost 6 bases and 6 bases respectively, with 8 bases between them. The germline V gene has CDR1 SNHLY and CDR2 FYNNEI. This CDR3 contains 11 residues.

The sample consisted of blood. The receptor comes from a woman aged 25 to 39 with Graves' ophthalmopathy. The chain couples TRBV2 to TRBJ1-2; D may be TRBD1 (5 bases). CDR3 sequence (DNA): TGTGCCAGCAGGGGGCTGGATGGCTACACCTTC. Translating gives CASRGLDGYTF.